Reported below is one T cell receptor (beta chain). The sample belongs to a study of PD-1 blockade in classical Hodgkin lymphoma. Time point specified: cycle 4 day 1 (C4D1), after five to seven weeks of nivolumab. All the patients suffered relapse after autologous stem cell transplantation, and brentuximab vedotin exposure differed. Sequenced by immunoSEQ multiplex PCR; TCRdb stores in-frame clones only, minus some. The repertoire holds about 64,000 clones, with about 90% as singletons. V dropped 6 bases and J dropped 5 bases, with 16 bases sitting between them. The CDR3 has 14 residues. Germline CDR1 is ENHRY and CDR2 is SYGVKD.

This sequence originates from a human donor with classical Hodgkin lymphoma. The chain uses TRBV10-3 and TRBJ2-5; tentatively, D is TRBD1 (5 bases). The input for sequencing was peripheral blood mononuclear cells (PBMCs), taken before the fourth cycle of nivolumab. CDR3 sequence reads: CAIRGSAGQETQYF. CDR3 sequence (DNA): TGTGCCATCAGGGGTTCGGCAGGGCAGGAGACCCAGTACTTC.